A single sample is the source of the 8 T cell receptor beta chains below, sequenced in a study of spatial heterogeneity in lung cancer. Time point here: sample taken at primary tumor resection. No cells were sorted before sequencing. The whole RNA sequenced was extracted from tumor, nontumor lung or frozen PBMC. MiXCR, applied by TCRdb to the 5' RACE reads, yields one record per CDR3 protein. The sample consists of roughly 100,000 distinct CDR3 sequences, about 9.4% of them appearing once. The starting material was PBMCs, obtained at surgery. The receptors originated from a male donor with early-stage non-small cell lung cancer.

The table lists this clonotype with a few counts. The chain uses TRBV24-1 and TRBJ2-3; possibly TRBD2 for D (6 bases). CDR1 is KGHDR and CDR2 is SFDVKD in the germline V gene. The V end lost 9 bases, the J end lost 5 bases, and 17 bases lay between the germline ends. The CDR3 totals 14 residues. As DNA, the CDR3 is TGTGCCACCGGGGACGGGGGTGTAGGAGATACGCAGTATTTT. Its translation is CATGDGGVGDTQYF.

This rearrangement joins TRBV3-1 to TRBJ1-2; D is unresolved. CDR3 length: 15 amino acids. V lost 0 bases and J 4 bases, leaving 12 bases between the germline ends. The germline CDR1 and CDR2 sequences are LGHDT and YNNKEL (reference sequence). The CDR3: CASSQDLSAVYGYTF. The CDR3 DNA is TGTGCCAGCAGCCAAGATCTTTCGGCGGTCTATGGCTACACCTTC.

This clonotype was detected only a few times. CDR3 sequence: CASSPWEEGPETQYF. CDR3 nucleotide sequence: TGTGCCAGCAGCCCCTGGGAGGAGGGACCGGAGACCCAGTACTTC. The chain uses TRBV25-1 and TRBJ2-5, with D possibly matching TRBD2 (6 bases). V was pared by 6 bases and J by 5 bases, with 19 bases between. Germline V gene lookup returns CDR1 MGHDK and CDR2 SYGVNS. The CDR3 runs to 15 residues.

This clonotype showed up just a few times. This chain connects TRBV10-3 to TRBJ2-5, with 7 nucleotides matching TRBD1. The CDR3 contains 15 residues. Trimming took 2 bases from V and 2 from J; bases not matched to a gene: 5. The germline gives CDR1 ENHRY, CDR2 SYGVKD. CDR3 in DNA: TGTGCCATCAGTGAGCAAGGGGGCAGGCAAGAGACCCAGTACTTC. Residues: CAISEQGGRQETQYF.

This clonotype was counted at least ten times. This chain uses TRBV13 with TRBJ2-3; 8 bases align to TRBD2. The CDR3 loop spans 16 amino acids. V gave up 5 bases and J gave up 2 bases; unmatched junction bases: 9. Germline CDR1 and CDR2: PRHDT and FYEKMQ (reference sequence). CDR3 amino acids: CASSAGGLAVTDTQYF. DNA for the CDR3: TGTGCCAGCAGCGCCGGAGGACTAGCCGTCACAGATACGCAGTATTTT.

This chain joins TRBV10-3 and TRBJ1-3; 7 bases are a match to TRBD1. CDR3 length: 13 amino acids. CDR1 ENHRY and CDR2 SYGVKD come from the germline V gene. The J segment lost 4 bases and the V segment lost 11 bases, leaving 8 bases of the junction unmatched. The CDR3 region is CAAQQGLGNTIYF. The DNA of the CDR3 is TGTGCCGCCCAACAGGGGCTGGGAAACACCATATATTTT.

The chain joins TRBV5-1 to TRBJ2-1, with 11 bases that match TRBD2. From germline, CDR1 is SGHRS and CDR2 YFSETQ. CDR3 length: 16 residues. Trimming at V came to 1 base and at J to 4 bases, leaving 4 bases not matched to a gene. CDR3 sequence reads: CASSLRGLAVYNEQFF. DNA of the CDR3: TGCGCCAGCAGCTTGCGGGGACTAGCGGTATACAATGAGCAGTTCTTC.

This clonotype was seen a few times. This rearrangement joins TRBV7-9 to TRBJ1-2; D gene ambiguous. This CDR3 is built from 13 residues. Trimming took off 5 bases at V and 4 bases at J, with 11 bases between the two ends. CDR1 and CDR2 (germline): SEHNR, FQNEAQ (reference sequence). The DNA of the CDR3 is TGTGCCAGCAGCACGGTTCCTGGCTATGGCTACACCTTC. It codes for CASSTVPGYGYTF.